This T cell receptor beta chain was retrieved from a study of PD-1 blockade in classical Hodgkin lymphoma. Whole-study findings and limits: It was reported that newly diagnosed patients had less baseline TCR diversity than healthy donors. Newly diagnosed patients had diversity similar to the baseline diversity of complete responders. Those starting nivolumab under 1 year post-ASCT were excluded.

On this clone itself: No antigen is known for it.

All trial patients relapsed after autologous stem cell transplantation. Clones were read by immunoSEQ multiplex PCR, and TCRdb kept only the in-frame ones, dropping some. The table records about 100,000 clones, roughly 89% of them present only once. The germline V gene encodes CDR1 GTSNPN and CDR2 SVGIG (reference sequence). V gave up 2 bases and J gave up 0 bases, with 14 bases separating them. This CDR3 is 16 amino acids long. The material sequenced was peripheral blood mononuclear cells (PBMCs), taken before the second cycle of nivolumab. The TCR sequence derives from a human donor with classical Hodgkin lymphoma. V is TRBV30 and J is TRBJ1-5; perhaps TRBD1 as D (5 bases). DNA of the CDR3: TGTGCCTGGAGTTCCGATAGGACAAATAGCAATCAGCCCCAGCATTTT. This encodes CAWSSDRTNSNQPQHF.